This T cell receptor beta chain originates from a study of T cells in localized non-small cell lung cancer. Study-level results: In adjacent lung appeared a median about 58 of the top 100 tumor clones. There was higher T cell clonality in uninvolved adjacent lung than in tumor, and it was highest there.

Assay: immunoSEQ multiplex PCR; the TCRdb copy retains only in-frame clones and omits some. The table lists about 20,000 clones, 80% to 90% of them singletons, with 5.5% to 8% in the top ten. CDR3 length: 15 amino acids. V was trimmed by 6 bases and J by 0 bases, leaving 16 bases between them. Per germline, CDR1 SGDLS and CDR2 YYNGEE. The table lists this clone with a count of one. Its antigen is as yet unknown. This clonotype originated in a male donor older than 55 with stage I squamous cell lung carcinoma. The sample consisted of peripheral blood, taken before any cancer treatment. The J gene is TRBJ2-7, the V gene TRBV9; no reliable D call. The CDR3 coding sequence is TGTGCCAGCAACAACTATCAACAGAGCTCCTACGAGCAGTACTTC. This codes for CASNNYQQSSYEQYF.